This TCR beta chain was identified during a study of beta chain features in type 1 diabetes (dated by TCRdb to 2016 to 2019). Describing the broader study: No differences in mean age, gender distribution, total cell number or subset yield were found between patients and healthy donors. A total of 107,917,701 sorted cells were examined across all samples, and the number of cells per subset was strongly correlated with RNA yield. The study compared TCRB repertoires of sorted circulating CD4+ T cell subsets between recently diagnosed type 1 diabetes patients and matched healthy donors. Naive and central memory subsets were obtained from all 30 or so donors, but regulatory and stem cell-like memory subsets were isolated from only 8 patients and about eight healthy donors.

The entire isolated RNA was reverse transcribed using the High Capacity cDNA Reverse Transcription Kit, and thus expressed TCRB transcripts were sequenced. Naive, central memory and regulatory T cell samples underwent deep immunoSEQ sequencing, averaging around 3.6 million total reads per sample. Sorted cells were lysed in RLT buffer and RNA was extracted with DNase-treated RNeasy Micro or Mini kits, depending on cell number. Each cell subset was processed on its own to prevent cross-contamination, while patient and healthy donor samples were processed together. Using the immunoSEQ multiplex PCR, TCRB sequences were amplified from cDNA into 87-bp fragments spanning the CDR3 region. The amplicons were sequenced using the Illumina HiSeq platform. On the authors' methods: Synthetic template baselines were used to correct PCR bias computationally, reads within Hamming distance 2 were collapsed, and singletons that could not be merged were discarded. Reads were aligned to IMGT to assign V, D and J genes, CDR3 length, and insertions or deletions at six rearrangement sites. Within each subset, clonotype counts were normalized to sorted cell number, and only after that were true diversity and Gini coefficients computed with the tcR R package. The overlap coefficient, calculated on TCRB nucleotide sequences, was used to measure repertoire sharing. The source is immuneACCESS, and TCRdb retained only in-frame sequences with V and J called. Part of the clones is not carried over; for the studies checked, unresolved V genes explain less than half of this, and the remainder is unexplained. V, J and clone size reflect that table, while D and trimming were determined from the DNA. This sample holds over 300,000 clones; 9.3% were observed only once. Of the sample, over 0.95% is held by the ten largest clones.

This clone was detected only a few times. It has no known antigen specificity. Base-call qualities are not available, and no considerably larger clone is one nucleotide away. Broader findings and caveats from the paper: The naive, central memory and regulatory TCRB repertoires appeared to resemble one another more closely among patients than among healthy donors. Shorter templates might have been favored by PCR, but patient and control samples were amplified and corrected together, so both groups would have been affected equally by any skew. HLA sub-analyses involved small numbers of individuals, so any influence of HLA type on TCRB rearrangement remained unresolved. At VDJ recombination sites, type 1 diabetes patients had fewer insertions and more deleted nucleotides, which implies abnormalities in thymic rearrangement. Type 1 diabetes patients showed a moderate but significant shortening of TCRB CDR3 length in all four CD4+ subsets. Sequencing cDNA rather than genomic DNA could over-represent highly expressing activated cells, although activation and CD3 levels did not differ between groups.

Each donor gave one peripheral blood draw, averaging about 120 mL, which was collected into heparinised tubes. A BD FACSAria II and a panel including CD45RO, CCR7, CD25, CD127, CD95 and CD27 were used to sort naive, central memory, regulatory and stem cell-like memory CD4+ T cells. All sorted populations exceeded 95% purity. PBMCs were isolated immediately by Lymphoprep density gradient centrifugation and stained directly without culture. So that batch effects would be minimized, each experiment stained and sorted samples in pairs, pairing one healthy donor with one patient. At the junction V is shortened by 7 bases and J by 3 bases, with 10 bases in between. Including cysteine and phenylalanine, the CDR3 has 12 amino acids. Only CDR3 DNA remains: 36 bases, in frame from the first base. For CDR1 and CDR2, the germline V gene lists SQVTM and ANQGSEA.

This receptor was identified in a man between 25 and 39 years old with type 1 diabetes. Specimen: central memory CD4+ T cells from blood. Recombination joined TRBV29-1 with TRBJ2-1, with the D gene uncertain. The DNA sequence is TGCAGCGCCGCCGCCAGCTACAATGAGCAGTTCTTC. Translated, it gives CSAAASYNEQFF.